These 22 T cell receptor beta chains were sequenced from one sample in a study of T cell repertoires in cytomegalovirus infection. MiXCR, applied by TCRdb to the reads, yields one record per CDR3 protein. The sample records 310,000 or so distinct CDR3 sequences, about 26% being singletons. Sequencing used PBMCs. Receptors originate from a human donor in good health (CMV status not recorded). Some clones in this sample may be carry-over from other donors' samples.

The rearrangement links TRBV7-2 to TRBJ1-6; possible D gene TRBD1, 5 bases. V gave up 5 bases and J gave up 6 bases, with 17 bases separating them. The CDR3 is 16 amino acids. Germline V gene data show CDR1 as SGHTA and CDR2 as FQGNSA. The CDR3 DNA sequence: TGTGCCAGCAGCCCTCAATCCGTGGGACTTAATTCACCCCTCCACTTT. It yields the protein CASSPQSVGLNSPLHF.

This sequence joins TRBV13 and TRBJ1-1; the D gene is possibly TRBD1 (5 bases). Trimming removed 8 bases from V and 1 base from J, with 5 bases in between. The germline V gene encodes CDR1 PRHDT and CDR2 FYEKMQ (reference sequence). The CDR3 length is 11 residues. CDR3: CASGTNTEAFF. For the CDR3, the DNA is TGTGCCAGCGGGACGAACACTGAAGCTTTCTTT.

In DNA, the CDR3 is TGTGCCAGCAGCGTAGGGACCCCAGCGGTCACCGGGGAGCTGTTTTTT. Residues: CASSVGTPAVTGELFF. V is TRBV9 and J is TRBJ2-2, with D possibly matching TRBD2 (5 bases). CDR1 is SGDLS and CDR2 is YYNGEE in the germline V gene. CDR3 length: 16 residues. V dropped 0 bases and J dropped 4 bases, with 13 bases sitting between them.

V is TRBV12-3 or TRBV12-4 and J is TRBJ2-6; either TRBD1 or TRBD2 may supply D (7 bases each). The CDR3 loop spans 18 amino acids. V lost 5 bases and J 2 bases, leaving 19 bases between the germline ends. The CDR3 nucleotides are TGTGCCAGCAGTCCCCAGGGGGAGGGGATCGCTGGGGCCAACGTCCTGACTTTC. Translating it yields CASSPQGEGIAGANVLTF.

V gene TRBV28 combines with J gene TRBJ2-3; 8 bases match TRBD1. The CDR3 sequence is 15 residues long. From germline, CDR1 is MDHEN and CDR2 SYDVKM. V trimming: 5 bases; J trimming: 5 bases; junction bases outside the gene matches: 9. The CDR3 sequence is CASSDRGGSRDTQYF. The CDR3 region has the DNA TGTGCCAGCAGTGACAGGGGCGGGTCTAGAGATACGCAGTATTTT.

The rearrangement links TRBV6-2 or TRBV6-3 to TRBJ2-7; D is undetermined. The length of the CDR3 is 15 residues. With 7 bases removed from V and 0 bases from J, the gap between germline ends came to 16 bases. CDR1 is MNHEY, CDR2 SVGEGT, per germline. CDR3 protein: CASTPGRVSSYEQYF. Written as DNA, the CDR3 is TGTGCCAGCACCCCGGGTAGGGTAAGCTCCTACGAGCAGTACTTC.

This clonotype was found a few times. CDR3 coding DNA: TGTGCCAGCAGCGTAGCTACGTCAGCCGCAAATTCACCCCTCCACTTT. Protein sequence: CASSVATSAANSPLHF. The V and J genes are TRBV9 and TRBJ1-6; no firm D call. CDR1 and CDR2 from the germline V gene are SGDLS and YYNGEE. V gave up 0 bases and J gave up 7 bases, with 14 bases separating them. This CDR3 spans 16 amino acids.

This clonotype showed up just a few times. The chain carries TRBV6-1 and TRBJ2-2, with D perhaps TRBD1 (5 bases). CDR3 length: 15 amino acids. CDR1 MNHNS and CDR2 SASEGT come from the germline V gene. Trimming took 6 bases from V and 4 from J, leaving 15 bases between them. The CDR3 loop is CASRRSGAPTGELFF. The CDR3 bases are TGTGCCAGCAGGCGGTCTGGGGCACCCACCGGGGAGCTGTTTTTT.

This clonotype was counted between two and nine times. The chain is built from TRBV29-1 and TRBJ1-5; tentative D call: TRBD1 (5 bases). The V end lost 4 bases, the J end lost 6 bases, and 13 bases lay between the germline ends. From germline, CDR1 is SQVTM and CDR2 ANQGSEA. The CDR3 extends over 13 amino acids. The CDR3 loop is CSVGQGGSQPQHF. The CDR3 nucleotides read TGCAGCGTTGGTCAGGGAGGTAGTCAGCCCCAGCATTTT.

This chain connects TRBV19 to TRBJ2-7; D may be TRBD1 (6 bases). The CDR3 runs 14 residues. Between the trimmed V and J ends, which lost 4 bases and 5 bases, there was a span of 15 bases. Germline loops: CDR1 LNHDA, CDR2 SQIVND (reference sequence). The CDR3 DNA follows: TGTGCCAGTAGTAGACAGGCCTTTAAGGACGAGCAGTACTTC. It specifies CASSRQAFKDEQYF.

The chain has TRBV24-1 and TRBJ2-1, with D maybe TRBD1 (6 bases). The V gene's germline CDR1 is KGHDR and CDR2 SFDVKD. The CDR3 spans 16 residues. V was pared by 0 bases and J by 7 bases, with 15 bases between. The CDR3 nucleotides read TGTGCCACCAGTGATTTGAGGGGGAAGTGGGGAAATGAGCAGTTCTTC. This encodes CATSDLRGKWGNEQFF.

The chain has TRBV12-3 or TRBV12-4 and TRBJ1-1, with unresolved D. CDR3 length: 13 residues. The V end was cut by 2 bases, the J end by 4 bases, with 8 bases between. In DNA form, the CDR3 reads TGTGCCAGCAGTTTACATAGCGGCACTGAAGCTTTCTTT. It translates to CASSLHSGTEAFF.

The chain couples TRBV5-1 to TRBJ2-7, with TRBD1 identical over 9 bases. The germline CDR1 and CDR2 sequences are SGHRS and YFSETQ. Trimming removed 4 bases from V and 3 bases from J; junction bases left unmatched: 2. This CDR3 has 13 amino acids. The CDR3 nucleotides read TGCGCCAGCAGCGGGACAGGGAACTACGAGCAGTACTTC. Its protein product is CASSGTGNYEQYF.

This clonotype was recorded a few times. V is TRBV7-3 and J is TRBJ2-1; TRBD1 might be the D (6 bases). Trimming left V 1 base short and J 8 bases short, with 12 bases between. Germline loops: CDR1 SGHTA, CDR2 FQGTGA. The CDR3 has 14 residues. In DNA, the CDR3 is TGTGCCAGCAGCTTAAATGGGGGCATCGATGAGCAGTTCTTC. Its translation: CASSLNGGIDEQFF.

The rearrangement joins TRBV28 to TRBJ2-2; the D gene could be TRBD1 or TRBD2 (5 bases each). Germline loops: CDR1 MDHEN, CDR2 SYDVKM. The CDR3 spans 13 residues. The CDR3 sequence is CATGTVNTGELFF. The CDR3 DNA is TGTGCAACGGGGACGGTGAACACCGGGGAGCTGTTTTTT.

This chain connects TRBV6-2 or TRBV6-3 to TRBJ1-1, with TRBD1 matching over 8 bases. Germline CDR1 is MNHEY and CDR2 is SVGEGT. The CDR3 covers 20 residues. J lost 0 bases, V lost 2 bases, and 17 bases had no gene match. The CDR3 here is CASSYRNFPGQGIMNTEAFF. CDR3 nucleotide sequence: TGTGCCAGCAGTTACAGGAACTTTCCCGGACAGGGAATAATGAACACTGAAGCTTTCTTT.

This clonotype was recorded a few times. The chain employs TRBV7-2 and TRBJ1-6; weak D call: TRBD1 (6 bases). This CDR3 comprises 13 residues. The germline gives CDR1 SGHTA, CDR2 FQGNSA. The V end was cut by 3 bases, the J end by 9 bases, with 9 bases between. CDR3 residues: CASSFQGSSPLHF. CDR3 in DNA: TGTGCCAGCAGCTTTCAGGGGAGTTCACCCCTCCACTTT.

The J gene is TRBJ1-5, the V gene TRBV6-2 or TRBV6-3, with 9 positions matching TRBD1. CDR1 MNHEY and CDR2 SVGEGT come from the germline V gene. This CDR3 region has 15 residues. V shed 6 bases and J 7 bases; nucleotides not matched to a gene: 10. The CDR3 protein is CASRLTGGTGQPQHF. The CDR3 DNA reads as TGTGCCAGCAGACTCACAGGGGGCACGGGGCAGCCCCAGCATTTT.

This clonotype was recorded at least ten times. V is TRBV10-3 and J is TRBJ1-1; no clear D gene. Germline CDR1 ENHRY, CDR2 SYGVKD. The CDR3 runs 13 residues. V was shortened by 0 bases and J by 4 bases, with 6 bases between the two germline ends. The CDR3 spells CAISESGLTEAFF. As DNA, the CDR3 is TGTGCCATCAGTGAGTCAGGCCTCACTGAAGCTTTCTTT.

This clonotype has at least ten counts. V gene TRBV7-2 combines with J gene TRBJ2-1, with D maybe TRBD2 (7 bases). CDR1 SGHTA and CDR2 FQGNSA come from the germline V gene. CDR3 size: 19 residues. V was clipped by 1 base and J by 5 bases, with 24 bases between them. The CDR3 bases are TGTGCCAGCAGCTTAGTTAGGAGGTCGAGGGGGGGAAGGAACAATGAGCAGTTCTTC. Protein: CASSLVRRSRGGRNNEQFF.

The V gene is TRBV30, the J gene TRBJ2-5, with D perhaps being TRBD1 or TRBD2 (5 bases each). The ends were cut back, 8 bases at V and 1 base at J, with 14 bases in the middle. Germline values: CDR1 GTSNPN, CDR2 SVGIG (reference sequence). This CDR3 spans 13 amino acids. The CDR3 DNA reads TGTGCCCTTGGTCGGGGCGCCCAAGAGACCCAGTACTTC. This encodes CALGRGAQETQYF.

In this sample, this clonotype turned up many times. The chain recombines TRBV7-2 with TRBJ2-1; D ambiguous. The V end was cut by 5 bases, the J end by 5 bases, with 10 bases between. The CDR3 sequence is 13 residues long. CDR1 is SGHTA, CDR2 FQGNSA, per germline. The chain's CDR3 is CASSLRRHNEQFF. The CDR3 nucleotides read TGTGCCAGCAGCCTGCGACGGCACAATGAGCAGTTCTTC.